This entry is about one T cell receptor (beta chain). This sample was taken from a study of blood T cell repertoires in COVID-19. Across the whole study: From the United States, Italy and Spain came samples of acute and convalescent COVID-19. From T cells, B-cell-depleted T cells, or PBMCs came the material, which was cDNA or gDNA.

V was clipped by 2 bases and J by 6 bases; unmatched bases: 5. The CDR3 runs to 15 residues. Germline V gene lookup returns CDR1 MNHNS and CDR2 SASEGT. Original handling: Amplification of reference gene primers was used by the study to estimate nucleated cell counts. The table came from immunoSEQ multiplex PCR; TCRdb's copy has only in-frame clones and leaves some out. That table supplies the V and J calls and clone size; D and trimming were determined from the DNA. The sample has roughly 95,000 clones, 84% seen once. The sequencing input was peripheral blood. This TCR was sampled from a human donor in a cohort sampled during active COVID-19. The chain combines TRBV6-1 with TRBJ1-5; 9 bases match TRBD1. The CDR3 DNA follows: TGTGCCAGCAGTGAAATGGGACAGGGCATTCAGCCCCAGCATTTT. It codes for CASSEMGQGIQPQHF.